These 10 T cell receptor beta chains came from one sample sequenced in a study of CXCR3-negative and CXCR3-positive naive CD8 T cells. TRB cDNA libraries were made by UMI-labeled 5' RACE. From its re-call of the 5' RACE reads, TCRdb lists each CDR3 protein once, without DNA. This sample contains tens of thousands of distinct CDR3 sequences. The study's findings and limits: When CXCR3-positive naive cells were set against CXCR3-negative naive cells, the former had more hydrophobic TRB CDR3s.

These TCRs' antigens remain unknown. Sequenced input: naive CXCR3+ CD8+ T cells from blood. Subset meaning: CD45RO-CCR7+CD27+CD95- naive CD8+ T cells expressing CXCR3 (TNR3+). Every receptor here comes from a human donor in good health. Some clones in this sample may be carry-over from other donors' samples.

The V and J genes are TRBV15 and TRBJ2-1. Per germline, CDR1 LNHNV and CDR2 YYDKDF (reference sequence). The CDR3 totals 14 residues. The CDR3 reads CATSRVGTYNEQFF.

V is TRBV12-3 or TRBV12-4 and J is TRBJ2-3; TCRdb's D call, TRBD2, is unchecked because there is no DNA. The CDR3 is made up of 17 amino acids. The CDR3: CASSTPLLAGVTDTQYF.

The genes are TRBV7-9 and TRBJ2-6. Germline loops: CDR1 SEHNR, CDR2 FQNEAQ (reference sequence). The CDR3 length is 16 residues. This CDR3 is CASSLLDDSGANVLTF. The variable domain in full, completed from reference TRBV7-9 and TRBJ2-6, reads DTGVSQNPRHKITKRGQNVTFRCDPISEHNRLYWYRQTLGQGPEFLTYFQNEAQLEKSRLLSDRFSAERPKGSFSTLEIQRTEQGDSAMYLCASSLLDDSGANVLTFGAGSRLTVL.

The chain has TRBV7-2 and TRBJ2-7. The CDR3 consists of 15 residues. Germline assignment: CDR1 SGHTA and CDR2 FQGNSA. This chain's CDR3 is CASSPTLNPSYEQYF.

The chain carries TRBV14 and TRBJ1-4; TCRdb's D call, TRBD1, is unchecked because there is no DNA. The CDR3 is 15 residues long. Germline V gene lookup returns CDR1 SGHDN and CDR2 FVKESK. CDR3 sequence: CASSQGTATNEKLFF.

The chain couples TRBV5-1 to TRBJ2-7; with no DNA, the TCRdb D assignment of TRBD1 cannot be verified. The CDR3 length is 14 residues. Per germline, CDR1 SGHRS and CDR2 YFSETQ. The CDR3 region is CASSWKRGGHEQYF.

This chain joins TRBV4-3 and TRBJ2-1; TCRdb proposes TRBD1, but this gene call is untestable without DNA. Germline lookup yields CDR1 LGHNA and CDR2 YSLEER. CDR3 length: 16 residues. CDR3 region: CASSLHDRGLYNEQFF.

The rearrangement links TRBV20-1 to TRBJ2-1; TCRdb gives TRBD1 as the D gene, but with no DNA this cannot be confirmed. The CDR3 runs to 12 residues. The V gene's germline CDR1 is DFQATT and CDR2 SNEGSKA (reference sequence). CDR3 amino acids: CSANAGQYEQFF.

The genes are TRBV29-1 and TRBJ2-3; TCRdb's D call of TRBD2 is untestable without DNA. This CDR3 contains 16 residues. The germline CDR1 and CDR2 sequences are SQVTM and ANQGSEA. CDR3 sequence: CSVEGTEETSTDTQYF.

This sequence joins TRBV11-2 and TRBJ2-1; TCRdb proposes TRBD2, but this gene call is untestable without DNA. The CDR3 loop spans 18 amino acids. Germline V gene sequence: CDR1 SGHAT, CDR2 FQNNGV. The CDR3 sequence: CASSQWVSGLAAYNEQFF. The complete variable domain, with remaining parts taken from reference TRBV11-2 and TRBJ2-1, reads EAGVAQSPRYKIIEKRQSVAFWCNPISGHATLYWYQQILGQGPKLLIQFQNNGVVDDSQLPKDRFSAERLKGVDSTLKIQPAKLEDSAVYLCASSQWVSGLAAYNEQFFGPGTRLTVL.